This T cell receptor (beta chain) was identified in a study of tumor and adjacent non-tumor tissue in lung cancer. Whole-study findings and limits: Significantly higher TCR diversity was found in tumor than normal lung.

This clonotype was counted once. Its antigen is still unknown. Per the germline V gene, CDR1 is MDHEN and CDR2 is SYDVKM. Trimming pared 9 bases from V and 4 bases from J, leaving 16 bases between. CDR3 length equals 14 residues. RNA was extracted from bulk tissue without any cell sorting. The library came from three nested PCR rounds adapted from ARM-PCR protocols. TCRdb analysed the multiplex PCR reads with MiXCR anew, one entry per CDR3 protein. The sample has about 75,000 distinct CDR3 sequences; roughly 80% are singletons. Sequenced input: lung tumor tissue. This clonotype originated in a woman aged 45-60 years with non-small cell lung cancer. The chain employs TRBV28 and TRBJ2-1; either TRBD1 or TRBD2 may supply D (5 bases each). This chain's CDR3 is CASLETWGYNEQFF. The DNA for the CDR3 is TGTGCCAGTCTCGAGACCTGGGGGTACAATGAGCAGTTCTTC.